These T cell receptor beta chains were read from a single sample in a study of beta chain features in type 1 diabetes. Generated by immunoSEQ multiplex PCR, the TCRdb table keeps only in-frame clones and is missing some. The data contain about 150,000 clones, about 13% of them singletons. Input material: central memory CD4+ T cells from blood. The receptors were sampled from a man aged 18 to 35 with type 1 diabetes. Both conserved end residues are part of each CDR3. The order of the fields is J gene, clone size, D gene, V gene, CDR3 DNA, CDR3 protein. D genes are given only for firm matches. Expanded clones are given a class, and other clones once, few, many or no size at all.

J: TRBJ1-1
size: .
D: .
V: TRBV5-1
DNA: TGCGCCAGCAGCTTCTCCCAGGAGATGAACACTGAAGCTTTCTTT
CDR3: CASSFSQEMNTEAFF

J: TRBJ2-1
size: few
D: .
V: TRBV5-6
DNA: TGTGCCAGCAGCTTGAAAGGGGATCAGTTCTTC
CDR3: CASSLKGDQFF

J: TRBJ1-3
size: few
D: .
V: TRBV21-1
DNA: TGTGCCAGCAGCCCCCGGGGGGCCAATTCTGGAAACACCATATATTTT
CDR3: CASSPRGANSGNTIYF

J: TRBJ2-3
size: .
D: .
V: TRBV4-2
DNA: TGTGCCAGCAGCCACCCCTCCCAGAGTGGGGTGGATACGCAGTATTTT
CDR3: CASSHPSQSGVDTQYF

J: TRBJ2-1
size: .
D: .
V: TRBV2
DNA: TGTGCCAGCAGTGTGTCAGGGATGGATGAGCAGTTCTTC
CDR3: CASSVSGMDEQFF

J: TRBJ2-3
size: .
D: .
V: TRBV6-6
DNA: TGTGCCAGCAGACGCCAATCGGGTATGGATACGCAGTATTTT
CDR3: CASRRQSGMDTQYF

J: TRBJ1-3
size: .
D: .
V: TRBV7-8
DNA: TGTGCCAGCAGTTCTCGCGGGACATTGAGCTCTGGAAACACCATATATTTT
CDR3: CASSSRGTLSSGNTIYF

J: TRBJ2-1
size: many
D: TRBD1
V: TRBV2
DNA: TGTGCCAGCACCCGGACAGGGGCCTTCAATGAGCAGTTCTTC
CDR3: CASTRTGAFNEQFF

J: TRBJ1-1
size: .
D: .
V: TRBV5-6
DNA: TGTGCCAGCAGCTTGACAGAGATGAACACTGAAGCTTTCTTT
CDR3: CASSLTEMNTEAFF

J: TRBJ2-1
size: .
D: TRBD2
V: TRBV29-1
DNA: TGCAGCGTTGAAGATACTAGCGGGGCGAACTACAATGAGCAGTTCTTC
CDR3: CSVEDTSGANYNEQFF

J: TRBJ2-7
size: many
D: TRBD1
V: TRBV29-1
DNA: TGCAGCGTTGGACAGGGGCGCTACGAGCAGTACTTC
CDR3: CSVGQGRYEQYF

J: TRBJ2-5
size: .
D: TRBD1
V: TRBV7-9
DNA: TGTGCCAGCAGCTTAGTTGGACAGGGGCAAGAGACCCAGTACTTC
CDR3: CASSLVGQGQETQYF

J: TRBJ2-5
size: few
D: TRBD1
V: TRBV11-3
DNA: TGTGCCAGCGGGACAGGGCCAGAGACCCAGTACTTC
CDR3: CASGTGPETQYF

J: TRBJ2-3
size: .
D: TRBD2
V: TRBV5-4
DNA: TGTGCCAGCAGCTTGGCTAGCGGGGGGGCCCTCGGAGATACGCAGTATTTT
CDR3: CASSLASGGALGDTQYF

J: TRBJ1-5
size: few
D: .
V: TRBV2
DNA: TGTGCCAGCAGTGAGGGGTCACATAGCAATCAGCCCCAGCATTTT
CDR3: CASSEGSHSNQPQHF

J: TRBJ1-5
size: .
D: TRBD1
V: TRBV19
DNA: TGTGCCAGTAGTCGACAGGGGCGCGACGGTCAGCCCCAGCATTTT
CDR3: CASSRQGRDGQPQHF

J: TRBJ1-3
size: .
D: .
V: TRBV30
DNA: TGTGCCTGGATGTGGGCAGGGGGAAACACCATATATTTT
CDR3: CAWMWAGGNTIYF

J: TRBJ2-5
size: .
D: .
V: TRBV10-3
DNA: TGTGCCATCAGTGAGTCCAGGGAGACCCAGTACTTC
CDR3: CAISESRETQYF

J: TRBJ1-6
size: few
D: .
V: TRBV7-9
DNA: TGTGCCAGCATCAAAGGGGCGGGTAATTCACCCCTCCACTTT
CDR3: CASIKGAGNSPLHF

J: TRBJ2-2
size: few
D: .
V: TRBV7-6
DNA: TGTGCCAGCAGCATTCGACAGACGAACACCGGGGAGCTGTTTTTT
CDR3: CASSIRQTNTGELFF

J: TRBJ1-1
size: many
D: .
V: TRBV5-1
DNA: TGCGCCAGCAGCTCGGGCCTAGAGAACACTGAAGCTTTCTTT
CDR3: CASSSGLENTEAFF

J: TRBJ2-2
size: few
D: TRBD1
V: TRBV28
DNA: TGTGCCAGCAGACTCCAGGGACAGGGCCACGGGGAGCTGTTTTTT
CDR3: CASRLQGQGHGELFF

J: TRBJ1-5
size: .
D: .
V: TRBV5-1
DNA: TGCGCCAGCAGCTTGGGTGGGTTGACGGCTCAGCCCCAGCATTTT
CDR3: CASSLGGLTAQPQHF